Listed here are 19 T cell receptor beta chains from one sample, sequenced in a study of blood T cell repertoires in COVID-19. Method: immunoSEQ multiplex PCR; TCRdb's copy keeps in-frame clones and lacks some. Among 250,000 or so clones, less than 90% were seen once, and the ten largest hold about 5.9%. Sequencing used peripheral blood. All receptors come from a man in his 60s with acute or convalescent COVID-19.

The gene calls are TRBV30 and TRBJ2-1, with D perhaps TRBD2 (6 bases). The CDR3 sequence is 14 residues long. Per germline, CDR1 GTSNPN and CDR2 SVGIG (reference sequence). Deletions cut 5 bases from V and 4 bases from J, with 15 bases between. The CDR3 protein is CAWASSAQYNEQFF. CDR3 sequence (DNA): TGTGCCTGGGCCTCTAGCGCTCAATACAATGAGCAGTTCTTC.

V gene TRBV4-3 combines with J gene TRBJ1-6; D is unclear. Germline-derived CDR1 and CDR2 are LGHNA and YSLEER. Trimming removed 0 bases from V and 8 bases from J, with 8 bases in between. The length of the CDR3 is 14 residues. The CDR3 is CASSQDNGDSPLHF. CDR3 DNA sequence: TGCGCCAGCAGCCAAGATAACGGGGATTCACCCCTCCACTTT.

The rearrangement joins TRBV7-3 to TRBJ2-3, with 11 bases lining up with TRBD1. Germline CDR1 is SGHTA and CDR2 is FQGTGA. V shed 5 bases, J shed 3 bases, and the junction held 22 bases outside the gene matches. The CDR3 length is 21 residues. CDR3 DNA: TGTGCCAGCAGCCCCCTTGGTCCAACCGGGACAGGGGGTGGGAGGACAGATACGCAGTATTTT. It is translated as CASSPLGPTGTGGGRTDTQYF.

The rearrangement links TRBV14 to TRBJ2-7, with D maybe TRBD1 (5 bases). Germline V gene lookup returns CDR1 SGHDN and CDR2 FVKESK. Trimming removed 4 bases at V and 2 bases at J, with 9 bases between. The CDR3 length is 13 residues. CDR3 DNA: TGTGCCAGCAGCCCCCAGGGCCCCTACGAGCAGTACTTC. This translates into CASSPQGPYEQYF.

In nucleotides, the CDR3 is TGCGCCAGCAGCCAAGAATGGGTTCAGGGAGGAAAACTGTTTTTT. Translated, it gives CASSQEWVQGGKLFF. J is TRBJ1-4 and V is TRBV4-1; D is possibly TRBD1 (5 bases). V lost 0 bases, J lost 10 bases, and 15 bases lay in between. Looked up from germline, CDR1 is MGHRA and CDR2 is YSYEKL. This CDR3 spans 15 amino acids.

The chain combines TRBV4-2 with TRBJ2-2; 9 positions agree with TRBD2. The CDR3 covers 15 residues. The trim removed 6 bases at V and 3 bases at J, leaving 5 bases unmatched. Germline CDR1 LGHNA, CDR2 YNFKEQ. The CDR3 bases are TGTGCCAGCAGGCTAGCGGGAAAGGACACCGGGGAGCTGTTTTTT. It yields the protein CASRLAGKDTGELFF.

This chain uses TRBV9 with TRBJ2-2, with D perhaps matching TRBD2 (6 bases). The CDR3 spans 15 residues. Between the trimmed V and J ends, which lost 1 base and 0 bases, there was a span of 7 bases. Germline loops: CDR1 SGDLS, CDR2 YYNGEE. The CDR3 protein is CASSVLAPNTGELFF. The CDR3 DNA reads as TGTGCCAGCAGCGTACTAGCGCCGAACACCGGGGAGCTGTTTTTT.

A single count supports this clone. The chain joins TRBV5-5 to TRBJ2-2, with 12 bases that match TRBD2. This CDR3 comprises 16 residues. V shed 4 bases, J shed 3 bases, and the junction held 4 bases outside the gene matches. Per germline, CDR1 SGHKS and CDR2 YYEKEE (reference sequence). CDR3 protein: CASSTLAGGDTGELFF. For the CDR3, the DNA is TGTGCCAGCAGCACACTAGCGGGAGGCGACACCGGGGAGCTGTTTTTT. Full variable domain (outside the CDR3, taken from reference TRBV5-5 and TRBJ2-2): DAGVTQSPTHLIKTRGQQVTLRCSPISGHKSVSWYQQVLGQGPQFIFQYYEKEERGRGNFPDRFSARQFPNYSSELNVNALLLGDSALYLCASSTLAGGDTGELFFGEGSRLTVL.

This clone was observed once. CDR3 sequence (DNA): TGTGCCATACAGGGGCAGACGAACACTGAAGCTTTCTTT. This gives the protein CAIQGQTNTEAFF. The chain combines TRBV7-9 with TRBJ1-1; 7 positions agree with TRBD1. Germline-derived CDR1 and CDR2 are SEHNR and FQNEAQ (reference sequence). CDR3 length equals 13 residues. V lost 10 bases, J lost 1 base, and 6 bases stayed unmatched.

This chain links TRBV9 with TRBJ1-6; 8 bases are a match to TRBD1. The length of the CDR3 is 17 residues. From germline, CDR1 is SGDLS and CDR2 YYNGEE. V gave up 5 bases and J gave up 5 bases; unmatched junction bases: 12. The CDR3 region has the DNA TGTGCCAGCAGTTCAGGGGGCAGGGAAGGCCATAATTCACCCCTCCACTTT. Translating gives CASSSGGREGHNSPLHF.

The chain combines TRBV29-1 with TRBJ2-1; maybe TRBD2 (5 bases). V was pared by 7 bases and J by 8 bases, with 21 bases between. Germline CDR1 is SQVTM and CDR2 is ANQGSEA. The length of the CDR3 is 14 residues. CDR3 bases: TGCAGCGCTCCTCATGAGCTTAGTAGCGATGAGCAGTTCTTC. Translating gives CSAPHELSSDEQFF.

V is TRBV27 and J is TRBJ2-7; weak D call: TRBD2 (6 bases). V was pared by 5 bases and J by 7 bases, with 24 bases between. CDR1 and CDR2 from the germline V gene are MNHEY and SMNVEV (reference sequence). There are 16 residues in the CDR3. The CDR3 coding sequence is TGTGCCAGCAGTCCCGCCGGAATGGCGGGAAAATGGGAGCAGTACTTC. This translates into CASSPAGMAGKWEQYF.

The chain couples TRBV15 to TRBJ1-6; 9 nucleotides agree with TRBD1. CDR3 length: 15 amino acids. Germline CDR1 is LNHNV and CDR2 is YYDKDF (reference sequence). J gave up 7 bases and V 1 base, and 2 bases lay outside the gene matches. CDR3 DNA sequence: TGTGCCACCAGCAGAGCAGGACAGGGGAATTCACCCCTCCACTTT. This gives the protein CATSRAGQGNSPLHF.

J is TRBJ2-7 and V is TRBV11-2; D is perhaps TRBD1 (6 bases). The CDR3 is 14 amino acids. Germline V gene data show CDR1 as SGHAT and CDR2 as FQNNGV. Trimming stripped 4 bases from V and 4 bases from J, with 14 bases between. The CDR3 reads CASSSRGTIYEQYF. The CDR3 DNA reads as TGTGCCAGCAGCTCCCGTGGGACAATTTACGAGCAGTACTTC.

The V and J genes are TRBV6-2 or TRBV6-3 and TRBJ1-2; D perhaps matches TRBD1 (5 bases). Germline V gene lookup returns CDR1 MNHEY and CDR2 SVGEGT. The CDR3 has 15 amino acids. The V and J ends lost 2 bases and 9 bases respectively, with 19 bases between them. The CDR3 loop is CASSYGGGVPRSYTF. CDR3 nucleotides: TGTGCCAGCAGTTACGGAGGAGGGGTTCCGAGGAGCTACACCTTC.

The gene calls are TRBV18 and TRBJ1-5; maybe TRBD1 (5 bases). V was cut by 2 bases and J by 5 bases, with 7 bases left in between. Germline CDR1 is KGHSH and CDR2 is LQKENI. CDR3 length: 13 residues. The CDR3 reads CASSPVGDQPQHF. Written as DNA, the CDR3 is TGTGCCAGCTCACCAGTAGGGGATCAGCCCCAGCATTTT.

The J gene is TRBJ1-6, the V gene TRBV7-9; possibly TRBD1 for D (5 bases). CDR3 length: 15 amino acids. Germline V gene lookup returns CDR1 SEHNR and CDR2 FQNEAQ (reference sequence). Trimming pared 1 base from V and 7 bases from J, leaving 11 bases between. The CDR3 DNA follows: TGTGCCAGCAGCTTAGAGGCGGGGCCCAATTCACCCCTCCACTTT. Its translation: CASSLEAGPNSPLHF. The whole variable domain, filled in from reference TRBV7-9 and TRBJ1-6, reads DTGVSQNPRHKITKRGQNVTFRCDPISEHNRLYWYRQTLGQGPEFLTYFQNEAQLEKSRLLSDRFSAERPKGSFSTLEIQRTEQGDSAMYLCASSLEAGPNSPLHFGNGTRLTVT.

This chain links TRBV20-1 with TRBJ2-1; 7 bases line up with TRBD2. From germline, CDR1 is DFQATT and CDR2 SNEGSKA (reference sequence). The CDR3 covers 14 residues. The ends lost 3 bases at V and 6 bases at J; junction bases unmatched: 8. CDR3: CSASGGRAINEQFF. The CDR3, as DNA: TGCAGTGCTAGTGGGGGGAGGGCCATCAATGAGCAGTTCTTC.

The chain uses TRBV4-1 and TRBJ1-1; 9 bases are a match to TRBD1. Germline lookup yields CDR1 MGHRA and CDR2 YSYEKL. The J segment lost 0 bases and the V segment lost 0 bases, leaving 5 bases of the junction unmatched. The CDR3 covers 17 residues. This CDR3 is CASSQEVGQGMNTEAFF. The CDR3 nucleotides read TGCGCCAGCAGCCAAGAGGTGGGACAGGGAATGAACACTGAAGCTTTCTTT.